This T cell receptor (beta chain) was found in a study of blood T cell repertoires in COVID-19. Turning to the study itself: The samples span acute and convalescent COVID-19 from the United States, Italy and Spain.

CDR3 size: 14 residues. With 5 bases removed from V and 0 bases from J, the gap between germline ends came to 11 bases. Per the germline V gene, CDR1 is LNHDA and CDR2 is SQIVND (reference sequence). Sequencing was performed with immunoSEQ multiplex PCR; in TCRdb, only in-frame clones are kept and a portion is missing. The sample comprises under 200,000 clones, about nine tenths of which are singletons, and roughly 3.9% rests with the top ten. This TCR was recovered from a woman aged 55-70 years who had recovered from COVID-19. The J gene is TRBJ2-7, the V gene TRBV19; D gene ambiguous. The source material was peripheral blood. CDR3 loop: CASSAQVSSYEQYF. The CDR3, as DNA: TGTGCCAGTAGTGCGCAGGTGAGCTCCTACGAGCAGTACTTC.